The next 27 T cell receptor beta chains were all read from a single sample in a study of CD8 T cells in Susac syndrome. The RNA, 0.5 to 1 ug, was put through reverse transcription using random hexamers. One entry per CDR3 protein, called by TCRdb with MiXCR from the immunoSEQ multiplex PCR reads. The profile shows 200,000 to 250,000 distinct CDR3 sequences, around 93% of them singletons. Sequencing was performed on CD4+ T cells from PBMCs. These TCRs come from a human donor with Susac syndrome.

V and J are TRBV2 and TRBJ1-4; D is possibly TRBD1 (5 bases). With 1 base removed from V and 4 bases from J, the gap between germline ends came to 10 bases. Germline V gives CDR1 SNHLY, CDR2 FYNNEI. The CDR3 covers 15 residues. CDR3 loop: CASSEEQGGNEKLFF. CDR3 nucleotides: TGTGCCAGCAGTGAAGAGCAGGGTGGTAATGAAAAACTGTTTTTT. The variable domain in full, with the rest retrieved from reference TRBV2 and TRBJ1-4, is EPEVTQTPSHQVTQMGQEVILRCVPISNHLYFYWYRQILGQKVEFLVSFYNNEISEKSEIFDDQFSVERPDGSNFTLKIRSTKLEDSAMYFCASSEEQGGNEKLFFGSGTQLSVL.

This sequence joins TRBV18 and TRBJ1-1; D unresolved. The CDR3 sequence is 13 residues long. Per the germline V gene, CDR1 is KGHSH and CDR2 is LQKENI. Trimming stripped 2 bases from V and 8 bases from J, with 12 bases between. The CDR3 DNA reads TGTGCCAGCTCACCATCCGACGAAGAGGAAGCTTTCTTT. Its translation: CASSPSDEEEAFF. Full variable domain (missing parts from reference TRBV18 and TRBJ1-1): NAGVMQNPRHLVRRRGQEARLRCSPMKGHSHVYWYRQLPEEGLKFMVYLQKENIIDESGMPKERFSAEFPKEGPSILRIQQVVRGDSAAYFCASSPSDEEEAFFGQGTRLTVV.

The DNA for the CDR3 is TGCAGTGCTAGAGATCCAGGTCTCAGCGGGGAGCTGTTTTTT. Protein sequence: CSARDPGLSGELFF. The chain has TRBV20-1 and TRBJ2-2; D not resolved. The V end lost 0 bases, the J end lost 7 bases, and 12 bases lay between the germline ends. Germline V CDR1 and CDR2: DFQATT, SNEGSKA (reference sequence). CDR3 size: 14 residues.

The chain combines TRBV6-2 or TRBV6-3 with TRBJ2-7; unclear D gene. Trimming pared 5 bases from V and 4 bases from J, leaving 12 bases between. The CDR3 length is 13 residues. Germline V lookup: CDR1 MNHEY, CDR2 SVGEGT. This CDR3 reads CASSTYDGYEQYF. CDR3 in DNA: TGTGCCAGCAGTACCTATGACGGATACGAGCAGTACTTC.

This rearrangement joins TRBV18 to TRBJ2-7, with unresolved D. V lost 3 bases to trimming and J lost 0 bases, with 9 bases between them. The CDR3 runs to 14 residues. Per the germline V gene, CDR1 is KGHSH and CDR2 is LQKENI. Written as DNA, the CDR3 is TGTGCCAGCTCACCCCCTACCCCCTCCTACGAGCAGTACTTC. It encodes CASSPPTPSYEQYF.

The rearrangement links TRBV29-1 to TRBJ2-7, with 7 bases lining up with TRBD1. After removal of 6 bases from V and 3 bases from J, the junction contained 11 bases not matched to a gene. CDR1 is SQVTM, CDR2 ANQGSEA, per germline. There are 14 residues in the CDR3. Written as DNA, the CDR3 is TGCAGCGTACGTATGGACAGGCGTTACTACGAGCAGTACTTC. It codes for CSVRMDRRYYEQYF.

J is TRBJ1-1 and V is TRBV6-1, with D unclear. V lost 6 bases, J lost 5 bases, and 10 bases lay in between. Germline V lookup: CDR1 MNHNS, CDR2 SASEGT. The length of the CDR3 is 12 residues. CDR3 loop: CASRVLGTEAFF. CDR3 in DNA: TGTGCCAGCAGAGTATTGGGGACTGAAGCTTTCTTT.

The chain links TRBV25-1 to TRBJ1-6, with 7 nucleotides matching TRBD1. With V trimmed by 6 bases and J by 9 bases, 5 bases remained unmatched. Per the germline V gene, CDR1 is MGHDK and CDR2 is SYGVNS. The CDR3 has 13 residues. CDR3 sequence: CASSRGGFSPLHF. For the CDR3, the DNA is TGTGCCAGCAGCAGAGGGGGCTTTTCACCCCTCCACTTT.

The chain uses TRBV7-2 and TRBJ1-3, with 7 bases fitting TRBD1. Germline assignment: CDR1 SGHTA and CDR2 FQGNSA. With V trimmed by 2 bases and J by 4 bases, 5 bases remained unmatched. The CDR3 is made up of 15 amino acids. CDR3 region: CASSLSADRGNTIYF. The CDR3 DNA reads as TGTGCCAGCAGCTTAAGTGCGGACAGGGGAAACACCATATATTTT.

V usage is TRBV29-1 and J usage is TRBJ2-2; a possible D gene is TRBD2 (7 bases). The CDR3 has 14 residues. V was shortened by 6 bases and J by 3 bases, with 14 bases between the two germline ends. Germline V gene lookup returns CDR1 SQVTM and CDR2 ANQGSEA. The CDR3 loop reads CSVSGGRDTGELFF. DNA for the CDR3: TGCAGCGTCTCCGGGGGGCGGGACACCGGGGAGCTGTTTTTT.

This chain joins TRBV11-1 and TRBJ1-1; 8 nucleotides line up with TRBD1. Germline lookup yields CDR1 SGHAT and CDR2 FQDESV (reference sequence). With 5 bases clipped from V and 1 base from J, the junction kept 6 bases outside the gene matches. The CDR3 has 15 amino acids. DNA of the CDR3: TGTGCCAGCAGCCGGGACAGGCTTAAGAACACTGAAGCTTTCTTT. Its protein is CASSRDRLKNTEAFF.

The genes are TRBV14 and TRBJ1-1; D perhaps matches TRBD1 (6 bases). Between the trimmed V and J ends, which lost 4 bases and 0 bases, there was a span of 9 bases. CDR1 is SGHDN, CDR2 FVKESK, per germline. The CDR3 runs 14 residues. CDR3 amino acids: CASSPGHLNTEAFF. CDR3 sequence (DNA): TGTGCCAGCAGCCCGGGACACCTGAACACTGAAGCTTTCTTT.

V usage is TRBV20-1 and J usage is TRBJ1-2; the D gene is possibly TRBD1 (5 bases). V was clipped by 6 bases and J by 10 bases, with 15 bases between them. The CDR3 has 11 amino acids. Germline V gene data show CDR1 as DFQATT and CDR2 as SNEGSKA (reference sequence). Here the CDR3 reads CSADLGGSYTF. The DNA for the CDR3 is TGCAGTGCCGACTTGGGGGGATCCTACACCTTC.

The chain has TRBV4-2 and TRBJ1-2; D not resolved. Germline V gene lookup returns CDR1 LGHNA and CDR2 YNFKEQ. The CDR3 covers 15 residues. The V end lost 1 base, the J end lost 4 bases, and 13 bases lay between the germline ends. CDR3 bases: TGTGCCAGCAGCCAAGGGAATGGGCAGATCTATGGCTACACCTTC. As protein: CASSQGNGQIYGYTF.

V and J are TRBV5-1 and TRBJ2-7, with D tentatively TRBD2 (6 bases). The CDR3 consists of 14 residues. Germline V gives CDR1 SGHRS, CDR2 YFSETQ. V lost 2 bases and J lost 5, with 14 bases in between. The CDR3 DNA follows: TGCGCCAGCAGCTTACTGGGCGGGATCGACGAGCAGTACTTC. This codes for CASSLLGGIDEQYF.

The chain employs TRBV30 and TRBJ1-5; no definite D call. The V end was cut by 4 bases, the J end by 5 bases, with 12 bases between. This CDR3 contains 13 residues. Germline lookup yields CDR1 GTSNPN and CDR2 SVGIG (reference sequence). For the CDR3, the DNA is TGTGCCTGGACCGCAGAGAGAGATCAGCCCCAGCATTTT. Protein product: CAWTAERDQPQHF. The full variable domain, rest sourced from reference TRBV30 and TRBJ1-5, is SQTIHQWPATLVQPVGSPLSLECTVEGTSNPNLYWYRQAAGRGLQLLFYSVGIGQISSEVPQNLSASRPQDRQFILSSKKLLLSDSGFYLCAWTAERDQPQHFGDGTRLSIL.

The chain employs TRBV30 and TRBJ1-1; D remains ambiguous. The V gene lost 3 bases and the J gene lost 2 bases, with 7 bases spanning the gap. This CDR3 has 12 residues. In germline, CDR1 is GTSNPN, CDR2 SVGIG (reference sequence). This CDR3 reads CAWRQTNTEAFF. CDR3 in DNA: TGTGCCTGGAGGCAGACCAACACTGAAGCTTTCTTT.

V and J are TRBV14 and TRBJ1-2, with 10 bases that match TRBD1. Germline CDR1 is SGHDN and CDR2 is FVKESK. The CDR3 runs to 16 residues. After removal of 1 base from V and 1 base from J, the junction contained 3 bases not matched to a gene. The CDR3 DNA is TGTGCCAGCAGCCAAGCGGGGACAGGGGTTAACTATGGCTACACCTTC. Protein: CASSQAGTGVNYGYTF.

The chain carries TRBV28 and TRBJ2-3, with 10 bases lining up with TRBD1. CDR1 is MDHEN, CDR2 SYDVKM, per germline. J was trimmed by 4 bases and V by 3 bases; bases with no gene match: 7. The CDR3 extends over 16 amino acids. The DNA for the CDR3 is TGTGCCAGCAGTTTGCGGGACAGGGGAGGATCAGATACGCAGTATTTT. Translation: CASSLRDRGGSDTQYF.

The chain carries TRBV29-1 and TRBJ2-5; weak D call: TRBD2 (5 bases). CDR3 size: 13 residues. Between the trimmed V and J ends, which lost 4 bases and 2 bases, there was a span of 11 bases. CDR1 is SQVTM, CDR2 ANQGSEA, per germline. CDR3 sequence: CSVAQWRQETQYF. The CDR3 nucleotides read TGCAGCGTTGCGCAGTGGAGGCAAGAGACCCAGTACTTC. The whole variable domain, filled in from reference TRBV29-1 and TRBJ2-5, reads SAVISQKPSRDICQRGTSLTIQCQVDSQVTMMFWYRQQPGQSLTLIATANQGSEATYESGFVIDKFPISRPNLTFSTLTVSNMSPEDSSIYLCSVAQWRQETQYFGPGTRLLVL.

This rearrangement joins TRBV5-1 to TRBJ2-3; 8 nucleotides agree with TRBD2. The germline V gene has CDR1 SGHRS and CDR2 YFSETQ. This CDR3 comprises 16 residues. J gave up 0 bases and V 7 bases, and 10 bases lay outside the gene matches. CDR3 sequence reads: CASGGTIAGSTDTQYF. The CDR3 DNA reads as TGCGCCAGCGGGGGGACCATAGCGGGGAGCACAGATACGCAGTATTTT.

The chain recombines TRBV6-6 with TRBJ1-2; possible D gene TRBD1, 5 bases. CDR3 size: 15 residues. V was pared by 7 bases and J by 3 bases, with 18 bases between. Germline assignment: CDR1 MNHNY and CDR2 SVGAGI (reference sequence). The CDR3, as DNA: TGTGCCAGCACCCAAAGGGGAGGGTCCTACTATGGCTACACCTTC. Its protein is CASTQRGGSYYGYTF.

The J gene is TRBJ1-6, the V gene TRBV27, with D unresolved. Germline CDR1 MNHEY, CDR2 SMNVEV (reference sequence). The CDR3 loop spans 13 amino acids. Trimming left V 3 bases short and J 10 bases short, with 10 bases between. The CDR3 coding sequence is TGTGCCAGCAGTTTCCGGGGAGGGTCACCCCTCCACTTT. Protein sequence: CASSFRGGSPLHF.

This clonotype was seen only once. This chain links TRBV6-2 or TRBV6-3 with TRBJ2-5; 8 bases match TRBD1. With 6 bases clipped from V and 0 bases from J, the junction kept 6 bases outside the gene matches. Germline V gene sequence: CDR1 MNHEY, CDR2 SVGEGT. CDR3 length: 15 residues. The chain's CDR3 is CASSDSGGHQETQYF. The CDR3 bases are TGTGCCAGCAGCGATTCAGGGGGCCACCAAGAGACCCAGTACTTC.

The chain joins TRBV12-3 or TRBV12-4 to TRBJ1-5; 7 bases align to TRBD1. V lost 3 bases to trimming and J lost 0 bases; unmatched junction nucleotides: 2. There are 15 residues in the CDR3. In DNA, the CDR3 is TGTGCCAGCAGTTTGGGACAGTATAGCAATCAGCCCCAGCATTTT. This sequence encodes CASSLGQYSNQPQHF.

CDR3 in DNA: TGTGCCAGCTCAACCGGTACTGATCAGCCCCAGCATTTT. It translates to CASSTGTDQPQHF. The rearrangement uses TRBV18 and TRBJ1-5; D gene ambiguous. Germline values: CDR1 KGHSH, CDR2 LQKENI. With 5 bases removed from V and 5 bases from J, the gap between germline ends came to 10 bases. The CDR3 is made up of 13 amino acids. The whole variable domain, remainder taken from reference TRBV18 and TRBJ1-5, is NAGVMQNPRHLVRRRGQEARLRCSPMKGHSHVYWYRQLPEEGLKFMVYLQKENIIDESGMPKERFSAEFPKEGPSILRIQQVVRGDSAAYFCASSTGTDQPQHFGDGTRLSIL.

This chain joins TRBV19 and TRBJ1-1; 7 bases fit TRBD1. Germline V CDR1 and CDR2: LNHDA, SQIVND (reference sequence). The CDR3 runs 16 residues. J was trimmed by 4 bases and V by 0 bases; bases with no gene match: 8. The CDR3: CASSIDPQGRTTEAFF. The CDR3 DNA sequence: TGTGCCAGTAGTATAGACCCACAGGGGAGGACCACTGAAGCTTTCTTT.